What follows describes a single TCR beta chain. The data were taken from a study of radiotherapy plus CTLA-4 blockade in lung cancer. This CDR3 is built from 15 residues. Germline V lookup: CDR1 SNHLY, CDR2 FYNNEI. Trimming took 10 bases from V and 11 from J; bases not matched to a gene: 20. Assay used: immunoSEQ multiplex PCR; TCRdb lists only in-frame clones, some missing. The sample lists roughly 50,000 clones; approximately 86% were seen once. This material consisted of peripheral blood, taken from a patient treated with radiotherapy plus ipilimumab. The gene calls are TRBV2 and TRBJ2-5; 9 bases agree with TRBD1. The TCR originated in a human donor with non-small cell lung cancer that progressed on radiotherapy plus ipilimumab. Some clones in this sample may be carry-over from other donors' samples. CDR3 sequence: CATKLRDRVSGEQYF. CDR3 nucleotides: TGTGCCACCAAACTACGGGACAGGGTTAGTGGAGAGCAGTACTTC.